Detailed here is one TCR beta chain. Genomic DNA provided the template from which TCR beta VDJ and CDR3 profiles were obtained. Via MiXCR, TCRdb re-called the reads, giving one row per CDR3 protein. The table includes 150,000 to 200,000 distinct CDR3 sequences, around 40% detected once. V was trimmed by 4 bases and J by 5 bases, leaving 10 bases between them. Germline loops: CDR1 SGHRS, CDR2 YFSETQ. This CDR3 has 13 residues. The sample originates from a study of CD8+CD57+ T cells in acquired aplastic anemia. Study-level background: Quantities of DNA derived from sorted CD4+ and CD8+ cells averaged around 3 ug.

This clonotype was sampled from a human donor in good health. Material for sequencing was sorted CD4+, CD8+, or CD8+CD57+ T cells (not recorded which) from PBMCs. The chain recombines TRBV5-1 with TRBJ1-5; no reliable D call. The DNA for the CDR3 is TGCGCCAGCAGCGCATATGGCCATCAGCCCCAGCATTTT. Translating it yields CASSAYGHQPQHF.